A selection of T cell receptor beta chains follows, all from one sample in a study of blood T cell repertoires in COVID-19. The repertoire was sequenced with immunoSEQ multiplex PCR; TCRdb's copy has only in-frame clones and lacks some. Among approximately 210,000 clones listed, over 75% were seen once. The sequenced sample consisted of PBMCs or T cells enriched from blood (not recorded which). Source of these receptors: a man younger than 40 with acute COVID-19. Both conserved end residues are part of each CDR3. The D gene is left open where the match is weak. Some rows have no size entry. The others give once, few or many, or a class for an expanded clone.

.	TRBV30	TRBJ1-4	.	TGTGCCTGGTTTTCCCAACGGGATGAAAAACTGTTTTTT	CAWFSQRDEKLFF
.	TRBV5-6	TRBJ2-1	once	TGTGCCAGCAGCTTGGATCCTAGGCCGACTCCCTACAATGAGCAGTTCTTC	CASSLDPRPTPYNEQFF
.	TRBV21-1	TRBJ2-7	.	TGTGCCAGCAGCAAAGTTGCATGGACAGAAAACGACTACGAGCAGTACTTC	CASSKVAWTENDYEQYF
TRBD1	TRBV12-3/TRBV12-4	TRBJ2-2	.	TGTGCCAGCAGTTTAATCACAGGGGCCGCGGTGTTTTTT	CASSLITGAAVFF
.	TRBV5-1	TRBJ1-4	.	TGCGCCAGCAGCTTGGCGAGACTAAATAATGAAAAACTGTTTTTT	CASSLARLNNEKLFF
.	TRBV5-5	TRBJ1-3	.	TGTGCCAGCAGCTTGGTAGGAAACACCATATATTTT	CASSLVGNTIYF
TRBD2	TRBV20-1	TRBJ2-7	.	TGCAGTCCGGCGGGGGGTTACGAGCAGTACTTC	CSPAGGYEQYF
TRBD2	TRBV5-1	TRBJ2-1	.	TGCGCCAGCAGCCCGAAAGGACTAGCGGGCTACAATGAGCAGTTCTTC	CASSPKGLAGYNEQFF
.	TRBV3-1/TRBV3-2	TRBJ2-5	.	TGTGCCAGCTCCCTGGGGGGGGCGGGAGAGACCCAGTACTTC	CASSLGGAGETQYF
.	TRBV29-1	TRBJ1-4	few	TGCAGCGTTCACCGGGTTGAAAAACTGTTTTTT	CSVHRVEKLFF
.	TRBV28	TRBJ1-2	once	TGTGCCAGCAGTTTATCCGATCCAGGGGTCACTGGCTACACCTTC	CASSLSDPGVTGYTF
.	TRBV10-3	TRBJ2-2	.	TGTGCCATCAGTGATCCGACAGACCCAGAGAGCACCGGGGAGCTGTTTTTT	CAISDPTDPESTGELFF
.	TRBV6-5	TRBJ1-4	.	TGTGCCAGCAGTTTTCTACAGGGTGGGGCGGAAAAACTGTTTTTT	CASSFLQGGAEKLFF
.	TRBV19	TRBJ1-6	.	TGTGCCAGTAGGATTTTAGCGGAGAGCTCCTATAATTCACCCCTCCACTTT	CASRILAESSYNSPLHF
.	TRBV10-3	TRBJ1-2	.	TGTGCCATCAGTACCGCGTCGGGTAACTATGGCTACACCTTC	CAISTASGNYGYTF
TRBD2	TRBV2	TRBJ2-3	.	TGTGCCAGCAGTGCCCGGACTAGCGGGGAGAGTACGCAGTATTTT	CASSARTSGESTQYF
TRBD1	TRBV19	TRBJ1-2	.	TGTGCCAGTAGTATCCAAACAGGGGGCGGCTACACCTTC	CASSIQTGGGYTF
.	TRBV11-2	TRBJ2-5	.	TGTGCCAGCAGCTTTCCCGTAGTCCGAGAGACCCAGTACTTC	CASSFPVVRETQYF
.	TRBV10-1	TRBJ1-2	.	TGCGCCAGCAGTGTAAGGGGTCCTAACTATGGCTACACCTTC	CASSVRGPNYGYTF
TRBD1	TRBV5-1	TRBJ1-3	.	TGCGCCAGCAGCTTGGGCGTCCGCGGGGCCGGACAGGGGTATGGAAACACCATATATTTT	CASSLGVRGAGQGYGNTIYF
.	TRBV3-1/TRBV3-2	TRBJ1-5	.	TGTGCCAGCAGCCAAGCGGGGGATAGCAATCAGCCCCAGCATTTT	CASSQAGDSNQPQHF
.	TRBV9	TRBJ2-3	.	TGTGCCAGCAGCGTATTAGAGCCAGATACGCAGTATTTT	CASSVLEPDTQYF
TRBD1	TRBV7-6	TRBJ2-7	.	TGTGCCAGCAGCTATTCTGACAGGGTCGCCCACGAGCAGTACTTC	CASSYSDRVAHEQYF